These 21 T cell receptor beta chains share one sample of origin, sequenced in a study of blood T cell repertoires in COVID-19 (TCRdb year 2020). Libraries were constructed by the immunoSEQ multiplex PCR assay. Imported from immuneACCESS, the table was reduced by TCRdb to in-frame sequences with V and J called. These copies leave out some clones; in studies compared against another copy, an unresolved V gene accounts for under half, and the cause of the remainder is not known. Recorded for this sample are hundreds of thousands of clones; more than 70% of them occurred a single time. The ten biggest clones cover 8.2% of the sample. Sequencing used peripheral blood. Receptors originate from a woman aged 50 to 60 with acute or convalescent COVID-19.

The chain carries TRBV2 and TRBJ2-3; 9 bases agree with TRBD1. The ends lost 6 bases at V and 3 bases at J; junction bases unmatched: 1. Per the germline V gene, CDR1 is SNHLY and CDR2 is FYNNEI. The CDR3 is made up of 13 amino acids. The CDR3 DNA sequence: TGTGCCAGCAGGGGACAGGGAACAGATACGCAGTATTTT. Protein product: CASRGQGTDTQYF.

The V gene is TRBV9, the J gene TRBJ2-3; D perhaps matches TRBD2 (7 bases). CDR1 is SGDLS, CDR2 YYNGEE, per germline. CDR3 length: 17 amino acids. The V end lost 0 bases, the J end lost 3 bases, and 17 bases lay between the germline ends. As DNA, the CDR3 is TGTGCCAGCAGCGTAGCTCCGGGGGGCTATTCGACAGATACGCAGTATTTT. Encoded protein: CASSVAPGGYSTDTQYF. Full variable domain (remainder filled in from reference TRBV9 and TRBJ2-3): DSGVTQTPKHLITATGQRVTLRCSPRSGDLSVYWYQQSLDQGLQFLIQYYNGEERAKGNILERFSAQQFPDLHSELNLSSLELGDSALYFCASSVAPGGYSTDTQYFGPGTRLTVL.

The rearrangement uses TRBV28 and TRBJ2-1, with TRBD2 matching 11 bases. The CDR3 length is 18 residues. V shed 6 bases and J 8 bases; nucleotides not matched to a gene: 18. CDR1 and CDR2 (germline): MDHEN, SYDVKM. The CDR3 region has the DNA TGTGCCAGCAGCCTACGCAGACTAGCGGGAACCCTTAACTATGAGCAGTTCTTC. The encoded protein is CASSLRRLAGTLNYEQFF.

The J gene is TRBJ1-1, the V gene TRBV27, with unresolved D. CDR1 is MNHEY and CDR2 is SMNVEV in the germline V gene (reference sequence). The CDR3 sequence is 11 residues long. Trimming took 6 bases from V and 8 from J, leaving 10 bases between them. CDR3 region: CASSRDFEAFF. The CDR3 region has the DNA TGTGCCAGCAGCCGTGACTTCGAAGCTTTCTTT.

V is TRBV4-1 and J is TRBJ2-7, with a possible D match to TRBD1 (5 bases). This CDR3 region has 13 residues. The V gene's germline CDR1 is MGHRA and CDR2 YSYEKL. The ends were cut back, 1 base at V and 3 bases at J, with 7 bases in the middle. The CDR3 DNA is TGCGCCAGCAGCCAAGGCAGGGACTACGAGCAGTACTTC. Protein sequence: CASSQGRDYEQYF.

The chain is built from TRBV12-5 and TRBJ2-2, with a tentative D call TRBD1 (6 bases). CDR3 length equals 16 residues. Germline V gives CDR1 LGHNT, CDR2 FRNRAP. Trimming removed 0 bases at V and 5 bases at J, with 13 bases between. DNA for the CDR3: TGTGCTAGTGGTTTGGTACAGGGCCCAATAACCGGGGAGCTGTTTTTT. Protein product: CASGLVQGPITGELFF.

The chain combines TRBV19 with TRBJ1-1, with TRBD1 as a possible D gene (6 bases). Trimming removed 9 bases at V and 2 bases at J, with 13 bases between. The CDR3 covers 13 residues. Germline CDR1 LNHDA, CDR2 SQIVND (reference sequence). Written as DNA, the CDR3 is TGTGCCAGCAATGACAGGCTTAACACTGAAGCTTTCTTT. The encoded protein is CASNDRLNTEAFF.

This chain links TRBV12-3 or TRBV12-4 with TRBJ1-1; no firm D call. The germline V and J ends were trimmed by 3 bases and 7 bases, with 9 bases remaining between them. CDR3 length: 12 amino acids. The DNA of the CDR3 is TGTGCCAGCAGTTTTTCGGTCATTGAAGCTTTCTTT. Translating gives CASSFSVIEAFF.

The V and J genes are TRBV20-1 and TRBJ2-1; D perhaps matches TRBD2 (5 bases). The V and J ends lost 5 bases and 7 bases respectively, with 9 bases between them. CDR1 and CDR2 from the germline V gene are DFQATT and SNEGSKA (reference sequence). The CDR3 is made up of 11 amino acids. The CDR3 bases are TGCAGTGCTCATCTAGCTAATGAGCAGTTCTTC. It is translated as CSAHLANEQFF.

The chain recombines TRBV19 with TRBJ2-4, with 7 positions matching TRBD2. The germline V gene has CDR1 LNHDA and CDR2 SQIVND (reference sequence). V was pared by 5 bases and J by 7 bases, with 2 bases of the junction left unmatched. CDR3 length equals 12 residues. The CDR3 sequence: CASSPAGNIQYF. The CDR3 bases are TGTGCCAGTAGTCCAGCGGGGAACATTCAGTACTTC.

V and J are TRBV19 and TRBJ1-5; 9 bases are a match to TRBD1. The CDR3 spans 15 residues. CDR1 and CDR2 from the germline V gene are LNHDA and SQIVND (reference sequence). V lost 8 bases, J lost 1 base, and 6 bases stayed unmatched. CDR3 region: CASRTGGRSNQPQHF. The CDR3, as DNA: TGTGCCAGTCGCACAGGGGGCAGGAGCAATCAGCCCCAGCATTTT. Filled out from reference TRBV19 and TRBJ1-5, the complete variable domain reads DGGITQSPKYLFRKEGQNVTLSCEQNLNHDAMYWYRQDPGQGLRLIYYSQIVNDFQKGDIAEGYSVSREKKESFPLTVTSAQKNPTAFYLCASRTGGRSNQPQHFGDGTRLSIL.

The sample holds a few counts of this clone. The CDR3 DNA sequence: TGTGCCAGCAGCTTTCCCGGGGAGACAGATACGCAGTATTTT. It specifies CASSFPGETDTQYF. The chain uses TRBV5-4 and TRBJ2-3; a possible D gene is TRBD2 (5 bases). V was trimmed by 2 bases and J by 3 bases, leaving 10 bases between them. This CDR3 has 14 amino acids. CDR1 and CDR2 (germline): SGHNT, YYREEE (reference sequence). The whole variable domain, remainder taken from reference TRBV5-4 and TRBJ2-3, is ETGVTQSPTHLIKTRGQQVTLRCSSQSGHNTVSWYQQALGQGPQFIFQYYREEENGRGNFPPRFSGLQFPNYSSELNVNALELDDSALYLCASSFPGETDTQYFGPGTRLTVL.

The genes are TRBV14 and TRBJ1-1; maybe TRBD1 (6 bases). This CDR3 comprises 15 residues. CDR1 is SGHDN, CDR2 FVKESK, per germline. Trimming took off 1 base at V and 4 bases at J, with 13 bases between the two ends. This CDR3 reads CASSQVRGGGTEAFF. DNA for the CDR3: TGTGCCAGCAGCCAAGTCAGGGGTGGTGGCACTGAAGCTTTCTTT.

This chain uses TRBV13 with TRBJ2-3; TRBD1 matches at 10 bases. The J segment lost 6 bases and the V segment lost 1 base, leaving 1 base of the junction unmatched. Germline CDR1 reads PRHDT; CDR2 reads FYEKMQ (reference sequence). This CDR3 has 14 residues. CDR3 residues: CASSLAGQGDTQYF. CDR3 DNA: TGTGCCAGCAGCTTAGCGGGACAGGGGGATACGCAGTATTTT.

This chain joins TRBV29-1 and TRBJ1-1, with 8 bases aligning to TRBD1. CDR3 length: 14 amino acids. The germline gives CDR1 SQVTM, CDR2 ANQGSEA. V lost 4 bases and J lost 5; bases outside the gene matches: 9. CDR3 amino acids: CSVVTGGVSTEAFF. The DNA for the CDR3 is TGCAGCGTTGTCACAGGGGGGGTATCGACTGAAGCTTTCTTT.

The V gene is TRBV10-2, the J gene TRBJ1-5; maybe TRBD1 (6 bases). The CDR3 is 13 residues long. The germline V gene encodes CDR1 WSHSY and CDR2 SAAADI. V shed 6 bases and J shed 2 bases, with 8 bases lying between them. The CDR3 DNA sequence: TGCGCCAGCAGACAGGGAGGCAATCAGCCCCAGCATTTT. It yields the protein CASRQGGNQPQHF.

The chain employs TRBV24-1 and TRBJ2-1; D may be TRBD2 (6 bases). Germline-derived CDR1 and CDR2 are KGHDR and SFDVKD. The CDR3 length is 15 residues. With 3 bases removed from V and 7 bases from J, the gap between germline ends came to 15 bases. CDR3 sequence reads: CATSDLGGPKNEQFF. CDR3 DNA sequence: TGTGCCACCAGTGATCTAGGAGGGCCCAAGAATGAGCAGTTCTTC.

The V call is TRBV12-3 or TRBV12-4, the J call TRBJ2-7; D possibly corresponds to TRBD2 (5 bases). V was cut by 7 bases and J by 2 bases, with 9 bases left in between. The CDR3 loop spans 12 amino acids. The CDR3 DNA reads TGTGCCAGCAAGCGCGGGCCCTACGAGCAGTACTTC. Translating it yields CASKRGPYEQYF.

V and J are TRBV15 and TRBJ2-3, with D unresolved. Trimming removed 0 bases at V and 6 bases at J, with 13 bases between. This CDR3 comprises 15 residues. From germline, CDR1 is LNHNV and CDR2 YYDKDF (reference sequence). The chain's CDR3 is CATSRDSRQADTQYF. The CDR3 coding sequence is TGTGCCACCAGCAGAGACAGCCGCCAAGCGGATACGCAGTATTTT.

In the case of this clone: At the DNA level, this CDR3 is encoded by other sequences in the same sample as well. The chain has TRBV7-2 and TRBJ2-1; the D gene is possibly TRBD1 (5 bases). Germline lookup yields CDR1 SGHTA and CDR2 FQGNSA. There are 13 residues in the CDR3. Trimming stripped 6 bases from V and 7 bases from J, with 13 bases between. In DNA, the CDR3 is TGTGCCAGCAGTCTATCTAGGGGTAATGAGCAGTTCTTC. This codes for CASSLSRGNEQFF.

The rearrangement links TRBV13 to TRBJ1-2; possible D gene TRBD1, 6 bases. Trimming removed 2 bases from V and 4 bases from J, with 17 bases in between. The CDR3 is 16 amino acids. The germline V gene has CDR1 PRHDT and CDR2 FYEKMQ (reference sequence). As DNA, the CDR3 is TGTGCCAGCAGCTTAATAGGGGGTTTCAGATCCTATGGCTACACCTTC. Translation: CASSLIGGFRSYGYTF. The complete variable domain, with remaining parts taken from reference TRBV13 and TRBJ1-2, reads AAGVIQSPRHLIKEKRETATLKCYPIPRHDTVYWYQQGPGQDPQFLISFYEKMQSDKGSIPDRFSAQQFSDYHSELNMSSLELGDSALYFCASSLIGGFRSYGYTFGSGTRLTVV.